The 16 T cell receptor beta chains reported below all come from one sample, sequenced in a study of T cell repertoires in cytomegalovirus infection. One entry per CDR3 protein results from TCRdb running MiXCR on the reads. Of approximately 990,000 distinct CDR3 sequences in the sample, roughly 31% are singletons; the top ten hold around 15%. The antigens of these receptors remain unknown. Sample: cultured CD8+ T cells from PBMCs, taken from culture after CMV antigen stimulation. The receptors were sampled from a human donor in good health (CMV status not recorded). Some clones in this sample may be carry-over from other donors' samples.

This clonotype was counted a few times. The chain joins TRBV13 to TRBJ2-3; the match to TRBD2 covers 10 bases. There are 16 residues in the CDR3. From germline, CDR1 is PRHDT and CDR2 FYEKMQ (reference sequence). V was pared by 4 bases and J by 2 bases, with 6 bases of the junction left unmatched. The CDR3 protein is CASSSPSGGDTDTQYF. CDR3 nucleotide sequence: TGTGCCAGCAGCTCTCCCAGCGGGGGGGACACAGATACGCAGTATTTT. Looking up the rest from reference TRBV13 and TRBJ2-3 gives the full variable domain: AAGVIQSPRHLIKEKRETATLKCYPIPRHDTVYWYQQGPGQDPQFLISFYEKMQSDKGSIPDRFSAQQFSDYHSELNMSSLELGDSALYFCASSSPSGGDTDTQYFGPGTRLTVL.

This clonotype was detected ten times or more. J is TRBJ1-2 and V is TRBV7-2; 7 bases are shared with TRBD1. Germline CDR1 reads SGHTA; CDR2 reads FQGNSA. V gave up 0 bases and J gave up 3 bases; unmatched junction bases: 16. This CDR3 region has 19 residues. CDR3 sequence (DNA): TGTGCCAGCAGCTTAGCTCTTCCCAGGACAGGCCGAGCTGACTATGGCTACACCTTC. Translated, it gives CASSLALPRTGRADYGYTF.

This clonotype was counted at least ten times. The V call is TRBV7-8, the J call TRBJ1-2; no definite D call. Per germline, CDR1 SGHVS and CDR2 FQNEAQ. V was pared by 3 bases and J by 6 bases, with 17 bases between. The CDR3 spans 15 residues. The CDR3 DNA reads as TGTGCCAGCAGCTTTACCCGGACCCAAGGGAATGGCTACACCTTC. It is translated as CASSFTRTQGNGYTF.

The chain combines TRBV5-6 with TRBJ1-5, with 7 bases that match TRBD1. Unmatched junction bases numbered 12, after V lost 3 bases and J lost 6 bases. CDR3 length equals 16 residues. Germline assignment: CDR1 SGHDT and CDR2 YYEEEE. The CDR3: CASSSRLGGGGQPQHF. The DNA of the CDR3 is TGTGCCAGCAGCTCCCGATTAGGGGGCGGAGGTCAGCCCCAGCATTTT.

The chain has TRBV12-3 or TRBV12-4 and TRBJ2-5; D tentatively reads TRBD1 or TRBD2 (6 bases each). The CDR3 length is 12 residues. V was shortened by 8 bases and J by 4 bases, with 11 bases between the two germline ends. CDR3: CASGGLRETQYF. CDR3 DNA sequence: TGTGCCAGCGGGGGGCTTCGAGAGACCCAGTACTTC.

This rearrangement joins TRBV7-4 to TRBJ1-3; D unclear. CDR1 is SGHVT, CDR2 SQSDAQ, per germline. With 1 base removed from V and 3 bases from J, the gap between germline ends came to 10 bases. This CDR3 comprises 15 residues. The CDR3 DNA follows: TGTGCCAGCAGCTTAGGCGGGGTTGTTGGAAACACCATATATTTT. It yields the protein CASSLGGVVGNTIYF.

Points on this clonotype: This sequence may be a read error, since a much larger clone differs from it by one base. The rearrangement joins TRBV7-2 to TRBJ1-1; D might be TRBD1 (5 bases). The CDR3 extends over 15 amino acids. V dropped 1 base and J dropped 5 bases, with 14 bases sitting between them. Germline values: CDR1 SGHTA, CDR2 FQGNSA. The CDR3, as DNA: TGTGCCAGCAGCTTAGTAGCCAGGGAAGGGACTGAAGCTTTCTTT. Its protein product is CASSLVAREGTEAFF.

V and J are TRBV19 and TRBJ1-1, with no clear D. The CDR3 is 13 residues long. The germline CDR1 and CDR2 sequences are LNHDA and SQIVND (reference sequence). V was pared by 3 bases and J by 3 bases, with 8 bases between. CDR3 sequence (DNA): TGTGCCAGTAGTATTCCACTAGACACTGAAGCTTTCTTT. Its translation is CASSIPLDTEAFF.

The gene calls are TRBV4-3 and TRBJ1-6, with TRBD1 identical over 8 bases. V trimming: 4 bases; J trimming: 10 bases; junction bases outside the gene matches: 9. The length of the CDR3 is 15 residues. Germline assignment: CDR1 LGHNA and CDR2 YSLEER. This CDR3 is CASSPRTGNESPLHF. The CDR3 bases are TGCGCCAGCAGCCCGCGGACAGGGAATGAGTCACCCCTCCACTTT.

In its sample, this clonotype was seen a few times. The chain links TRBV29-1 to TRBJ2-1; 9 bases fit TRBD1. V gave up 6 bases and J gave up 4 bases; unmatched junction bases: 7. Germline CDR1 SQVTM, CDR2 ANQGSEA. The CDR3 contains 14 residues. CDR3 in DNA: TGCAGCGTGGTTGGGGGACAGGGATACAATGAGCAGTTCTTC. This encodes CSVVGGQGYNEQFF.

V and J are TRBV27 and TRBJ2-2; 7 bases line up with TRBD1. CDR3 size: 16 residues. Germline V gene sequence: CDR1 MNHEY, CDR2 SMNVEV (reference sequence). V trimming: 6 bases; J trimming: 6 bases; junction bases outside the gene matches: 13. This CDR3 reads CASSLTLTGFAGELFF. Written as DNA, the CDR3 is TGTGCCAGCAGCCTTACCTTGACAGGGTTCGCCGGGGAGCTGTTTTTT.

The chain is built from TRBV7-9 and TRBJ2-7, with 14 bases identical to TRBD2. The CDR3 runs to 16 residues. Germline V gene sequence: CDR1 SEHNR, CDR2 FQNEAQ (reference sequence). Trimming removed 4 bases from V and 4 bases from J; junction bases left unmatched: 6. As DNA, the CDR3 is TGTGCCAGCAGCTCGTTGGGACTAGCGGGGGAATACGAGCAGTACGTC. Amino acid sequence: CASSSLGLAGEYEQYV.

Remarks on this clonotype: Germline and junction disagree at one end, which may indicate a read error. The chain is built from TRBV4-1 and TRBJ2-2, with D hard to call. Germline V gene lookup returns CDR1 MGHRA and CDR2 YSYEKL. The CDR3 runs to 19 residues. The CDR3 bases are TGTGCCAGCAGCCAAGATCACGCAGGCGGCTTGGGGAACACCGGGGAGCTGTTTTTT. Translated, it gives CASSQDHAGGLGNTGELFF.

This clonotype was seen a few times. This rearrangement joins TRBV27 to TRBJ2-1, with 7 bases that match TRBD1. V lost 3 bases and J lost 8; bases outside the gene matches: 4. CDR1 MNHEY and CDR2 SMNVEV come from the germline V gene (reference sequence). The CDR3 extends over 13 amino acids. The CDR3 here is CASSLRGLYEQFF. The CDR3 DNA is TGTGCCAGCAGTTTGAGGGGGCTCTATGAGCAGTTCTTC.

The V gene is TRBV27, the J gene TRBJ2-7; no firm D call. Between the trimmed V and J ends, which lost 2 bases and 3 bases, there was a span of 11 bases. The V gene's germline CDR1 is MNHEY and CDR2 SMNVEV (reference sequence). This CDR3 is 14 amino acids long. The CDR3 region has the DNA TGTGCCAGCAGTTTAATTTTCCCAAGCTACGAGCAGTACTTC. The encoded protein is CASSLIFPSYEQYF.

This clonotype was seen at least ten times. The chain recombines TRBV7-8 with TRBJ2-5; TRBD1 matches at 7 bases. CDR3 length: 15 residues. Germline values: CDR1 SGHVS, CDR2 FQNEAQ. Trimming cost V 3 bases and J 2 bases; bases outside gene matches: 6. The chain's CDR3 is CASSFPGTEQETQYF. The CDR3 bases are TGTGCCAGCAGCTTCCCTGGGACAGAACAAGAGACCCAGTACTTC.